This is a list of T cell receptor beta chains from one sample in a study of graft-versus-host responses after intestinal transplantation. Produced via immunoSEQ multiplex PCR; TCRdb's table is partial and in-frame only. The table lists under 4,500 clones, 60% to 85% of them singletons. The source was ileum tissue, collected 9 days after transplant. Receptor source: a human patient who received an intestinal transplant, so some T cells may come from the graft donor. The CDR3 runs from the conserved cysteine through the conserved F or W. D genes are given only for firm matches. A clone size is listed for some rows: how often the clone was seen (once, few, many), or a class if it is expanded.

J,size,D,V,DNA,CDR3
TRBJ2-3,NA,TRBD2,TRBV19,TGTGCCAGTAGTATTAGACTAGCCCACACAGATACGCAGTATTTT,CASSIRLAHTDTQYF
TRBJ1-1,NA,TRBD1,TRBV25-1,TGTGCCAGCAGTGAACGACAGGGGACGTCAGGCACTGAAGCTTTCTTT,CASSERQGTSGTEAFF
TRBJ2-4,NA,TRBD1,TRBV7-2,TGTGCCAGCAGCTACAGGGGGCAAAACATTCAGTACTTC,CASSYRGQNIQYF
TRBJ2-7,NA,TRBD2,TRBV2,TGTGCCAGCAGTGAGGCAAATCCGGGACTAGCGGGGAACTACGAGCAGTACTTC,CASSEANPGLAGNYEQYF
TRBJ1-3,NA,NA,TRBV12-2,TGTGCAAGTCGCTTCCGGAGAACTGAGGGGCTCTCTGGAAACACCATATATTTT,CASRFRRTEGLSGNTIYF
TRBJ1-5,once,TRBD1,TRBV6-4,TGTGCCAGCAGTGGCGGGACAGGGGGTCAGCCCCAGCATTTT,CASSGGTGGQPQHF
TRBJ2-1,few,NA,TRBV4-1,TGCGCCAGCAGCCAAGAGTGGGCCTACAATGAGCAGTTCTTC,CASSQEWAYNEQFF
TRBJ1-2,NA,NA,TRBV18,TGTGCCAGCTCAGCCGGGTCGCCGCTCTTGGTTGGCTACACCTTC,CASSAGSPLLVGYTF
TRBJ1-3,few,TRBD1,TRBV18,TGTGCCAGCTCACCGGGACAGGGGGCTGGAAACACCATATATTTT,CASSPGQGAGNTIYF
TRBJ1-2,NA,TRBD1,TRBV19,TGTGCCAGTAGTATGACAGGGTTCTATGGCTACACCTTC,CASSMTGFYGYTF
TRBJ1-3,NA,NA,TRBV6-5,TGTGCCAGCAGCCCCGGGGACTTACCTGGAAACACCATATATTTT,CASSPGDLPGNTIYF
TRBJ1-1,NA,NA,TRBV6-1,TGTGCCAGCAGTGGACAGGTAAACACTGAAGCTTTCTTT,CASSGQVNTEAFF
TRBJ2-7,NA,NA,TRBV29-1,TGCAGCGCATCCGGGGCTTACTCCTACGAGCAGTACTTC,CSASGAYSYEQYF
TRBJ2-4,NA,TRBD2,TRBV18,TGTGCCAGCTCAAGGACTAGCGGGGCCAAAAACATTCAGTACTTC,CASSRTSGAKNIQYF
TRBJ2-1,NA,TRBD2,TRBV27,TGTGCCAGCAGTTCGAGACTAGCGGGAAGCGATGAGCAGTTCTTC,CASSSRLAGSDEQFF
TRBJ1-6,large,NA,TRBV7-9,TGTGCCAGCAGCGAGACAGTCTATTCACCCCTCCACTTT,CASSETVYSPLHF
TRBJ1-2,NA,NA,TRBV29-1,TGCAGCGTTGAAGGGGGCGCCAGGTTAAACTATGGCTACACCTTC,CSVEGGARLNYGYTF
TRBJ2-7,NA,NA,TRBV25-1,TGTGCCAGCATGGGGGTTCAAACCTACGAGCAGTACTTC,CASMGVQTYEQYF
TRBJ2-7,NA,TRBD2,TRBV6-1,TGTGCCAGCAGTGAACTGAGCGGGGGCGGGTACGAGCAGTACTTC,CASSELSGGGYEQYF
TRBJ2-5,NA,TRBD2,TRBV12-5,TGTGCTAGTGGTTTGTGTCTCGTCTGGGCGGGAGGGTGCCAAGAGACCCAGTACTTC,CASGLCLVWAGGCQETQYF
TRBJ1-1,large,NA,TRBV13,TGTGCCAGCAGCTTAAACCCCAGAAACACTGAAGCTTTCTTT,CASSLNPRNTEAFF
TRBJ1-2,NA,NA,TRBV28,TGTGCCAGCACTCAAGGGGGACACTCTGGCTACACCTTC,CASTQGGHSGYTF
TRBJ2-1,NA,NA,TRBV6-4,TGTGCCAGCAGTCCAACCGGGAGTCGGTCCTACAATGAGCAGTTCTTC,CASSPTGSRSYNEQFF
TRBJ2-7,NA,TRBD2,TRBV11-2,TGTGCCAGCAGCTGGGGACTAGCGGGAGCCTACGAGCAGTACTTC,CASSWGLAGAYEQYF
TRBJ1-1,few,NA,TRBV5-1,TGCGCCAGCAGCTTGGAATTTGGGTACAGTGAAGCTTTCTTT,CASSLEFGYSEAFF
TRBJ2-7,NA,TRBD1,TRBV28,TGTGCCAGCAGTGTGGGACAGGGGTTCTACGAGCAGTACTTC,CASSVGQGFYEQYF
TRBJ1-6,NA,TRBD1,TRBV19,TGTGCCAGTAGTATGGGACAGGGGGCTTCACCCCTCCACTTT,CASSMGQGASPLHF
TRBJ2-1,once,NA,TRBV19,TGTGCCAGTAGTAAGACTAGCTCCTACAATGAGCAGTTCTTC,CASSKTSSYNEQFF
TRBJ1-4,NA,NA,TRBV5-1,TGCGCCAGCAGCTTGCCCGACAGCGATAATGAAAAACTGTTTTTT,CASSLPDSDNEKLFF
TRBJ2-3,NA,TRBD2,TRBV30,TGTGCCTGGAATCGGGGGGTCCCAGATACGCAGTATTTT,CAWNRGVPDTQYF
TRBJ2-3,once,TRBD2,TRBV27,TGTGCCAGCAGTTTGCTCCTTTGTACTAGCGGGAGCTTTCTTAGCACAGATACGCAGTATTTT,CASSLLLCTSGSFLSTDTQYF
TRBJ2-3,once,TRBD2,TRBV10-1,TGCGCCAGCAGTAAGGGACTAGCGGGAGTAGATACGCAGTATTTT,CASSKGLAGVDTQYF
TRBJ2-1,NA,NA,TRBV1,TGCACCAGCAGCCAAGACGGACCGAGGTGTGTCTTC,CTSSQDGPRCVF
TRBJ2-7,NA,TRBD2,TRBV27,TGTGCCAGCATTCGGACGGGAGGGCCCAACTACGAGCAGTACTTC,CASIRTGGPNYEQYF
TRBJ2-1,NA,NA,TRBV28,TGTGCCAGCAGCCGCCTCGGGGTCCAGCACTACAATGAGCAGTTCTTC,CASSRLGVQHYNEQFF
TRBJ2-1,NA,NA,TRBV7-9,TGTGCCAGCAGCTTAACTACCTACAATGAGCAGTTCTTC,CASSLTTYNEQFF
TRBJ2-5,NA,NA,TRBV19,TGTGCCAGTAGTTGGACGGGAGAGACCCAGTACTTC,CASSWTGETQYF
TRBJ1-2,few,NA,TRBV14,TGTGCCAGCAGCCAATCCACCTATGGCTACACCTTC,CASSQSTYGYTF
TRBJ1-2,few,TRBD1,TRBV19,TGTGCCAGTAGTTCAAGGGACAGCGATGGCTACACCTTC,CASSSRDSDGYTF
TRBJ2-1,NA,NA,TRBV13,TGTGCCAGCAGCTTGGCGGGGACTCTTTACAATGAGCAGTTCTTC,CASSLAGTLYNEQFF
TRBJ2-1,NA,TRBD1,TRBV7-9,TGTGCCAGCAGCCCAGGACAGGTATTCTACAATGAGCAGTTCTTC,CASSPGQVFYNEQFF
TRBJ2-5,NA,TRBD1,TRBV30,TGTGCCTGGACAGGGGGCGCGGAGACCCAGTACTTC,CAWTGGAETQYF
TRBJ2-1,NA,NA,TRBV5-4,TGTGCCAGCAGCTTGACGGGGGACGAGCAGTTCTTC,CASSLTGDEQFF
TRBJ2-5,NA,NA,TRBV7-3,TGTGCCAGCAGCCCAGCTGGACAGGGAGGGGGAGAGACCCAGTACTTC,CASSPAGQGGGETQYF
TRBJ1-2,few,TRBD1,TRBV10-1,TGCGCCAGCAGCCGGGACAGGGCCGGAGATTATGGCTACACCTTC,CASSRDRAGDYGYTF
TRBJ1-5,NA,NA,TRBV15,TGTGCCACCAGCAGCGGGTGGGGGGGCCAGCCCCAGCATTTT,CATSSGWGGQPQHF
TRBJ1-1,NA,TRBD1,TRBV30,TGTGCCTGGAGTGACAGGGGCCCCCCCCAAGAAGCTTTCTTT,CAWSDRGPPQEAFF
TRBJ2-1,few,TRBD2,TRBV18,TGTGCCAGCTCACCACTAGCGGGGTACAATGAGCAGTTCTTC,CASSPLAGYNEQFF
TRBJ2-5,NA,NA,TRBV21-1,TGTGCCAGCAGCAAAAAGGGACAGGGAGAGACCCAGTACTTC,CASSKKGQGETQYF
TRBJ2-7,NA,TRBD2,TRBV10-3,TGTGCCATCGCGGGACTAGCCTACGAGCAGTACTTC,CAIAGLAYEQYF